The 28 T cell receptor beta chains below come from one sample, sequenced in a study of metastatic and nonmetastatic thyroid tumors. No patient had received any treatment before thyroid surgery. MiXCR was used by TCRdb to re-call the PCR reads. The table has about 48,000 clones, approximately 20% seen once; the top ten hold about 4%. Sequenced: blood. The receptors shown here come from a male donor with papillary thyroid cancer or a benign thyroid nodule (not recorded which). Some clones in this sample may be carry-over from other donors' samples.

This chain joins TRBV6-5 and TRBJ2-7; D is unresolved. There are 15 residues in the CDR3. Trimming left V 0 bases short and J 0 bases short, with 9 bases between. CDR1 and CDR2 (germline): MNHEY, SVGAGI. The CDR3 DNA follows: TGTGCCAGCAGTTACTCTCTTGTCCTCTCCTACGAGCAGTACTTC. It specifies CASSYSLVLSYEQYF.

This clone was observed at least ten times. This sequence joins TRBV6-6 and TRBJ1-5; D may be TRBD1 (5 bases). The ends were cut back, 2 bases at V and 1 base at J, with 12 bases in the middle. The CDR3 totals 16 residues. CDR1 and CDR2 (germline): MNHNY, SVGAGI (reference sequence). As DNA, the CDR3 is TGTGCCAGCAGTTACAGGCAGGGATGGAGCAATCAGCCCCAGCATTTT. This sequence encodes CASSYRQGWSNQPQHF.

This clone has at least ten counts. The J gene is TRBJ2-7, the V gene TRBV5-8; 8 bases fit TRBD2. The junction had 8 bases not matched to a gene; V was cut back by 7 bases and J by 2 bases. Germline V gene lookup returns CDR1 SGHTS and CDR2 YDEGEE. The CDR3 spans 14 residues. The CDR3 here is CASPRGGRTYEQYF. The CDR3 DNA follows: TGTGCCAGCCCTCGGGGGGGCAGAACCTACGAGCAGTACTTC. Drawing the rest from reference TRBV5-8 and TRBJ2-7, the complete variable domain is EAGVTQSPTHLIKTRGQQATLRCSPISGHTSVYWYQQALGLGLQFLLWYDEGEERNRGNFPPRFSGRQFPNYSSELNVNALELEDSALYLCASPRGGRTYEQYFGPGTRLTVT.

This clone was detected many times. The chain is built from TRBV27 and TRBJ2-3; the match to TRBD1 covers 9 bases. CDR3 length equals 16 residues. The V and J ends lost 6 bases and 3 bases, in that order; junction bases with no gene match: 10. Germline CDR1 reads MNHEY; CDR2 reads SMNVEV (reference sequence). The CDR3 nucleotides are TGTGCCAGCAGCCTACAGGGGGCGGTTTTAACAGATACGCAGTATTTT. Translation gives CASSLQGAVLTDTQYF.

This clone appeared many times. The chain employs TRBV30 and TRBJ1-6; a possible D gene is TRBD1 (5 bases). The CDR3 is 18 amino acids. From germline, CDR1 is GTSNPN and CDR2 SVGIG (reference sequence). Trimming took off 7 bases at V and 0 bases at J, with 22 bases between the two ends. CDR3 in amino acids: CASEGRARGSSYNSPLHF. The CDR3 DNA follows: TGTGCCTCCGAGGGACGGGCGCGGGGGAGCTCCTATAATTCACCCCTCCACTTT.

This clone was detected only a few times. This chain uses TRBV28 with TRBJ1-5, with 7 bases that match TRBD1. J was trimmed by 3 bases and V by 6 bases; bases with no gene match: 8. The CDR3 totals 15 residues. CDR1 and CDR2 from the germline V gene are MDHEN and SYDVKM. CDR3 bases: TGTGCCAGCAGAGAGAGGACAGGTTACAATCAGCCCCAGCATTTT. This translates into CASRERTGYNQPQHF.

This clone was seen many times. Other nucleotide sequences from this sample produce the same CDR3. The chain joins TRBV12-3 or TRBV12-4 to TRBJ2-5; a weak D match, TRBD1 (5 bases). CDR3 size: 13 residues. V dropped 8 bases and J dropped 2 bases, with 12 bases sitting between them. The CDR3 is CASSGLLQETQYF. CDR3 nucleotides: TGTGCCAGCTCAGGGCTGCTTCAAGAGACCCAGTACTTC.

The sample holds a few counts of this clone. A much larger clonotype is one base distant, so this may be a read error. V is TRBV27 and J is TRBJ2-7, with 7 nucleotides matching TRBD1. Unmatched junction bases numbered 5, after V lost 2 bases and J lost 7 bases. CDR1 and CDR2 from the germline V gene are MNHEY and SMNVEV (reference sequence). The CDR3 consists of 13 residues. The CDR3 DNA is TGTGCCAGCAGTTTACAGACAGGGTGGGAGCAGTACTTC. This gives the protein CASSLQTGWEQYF.

This clone was found many times. The chain uses TRBV19 and TRBJ2-1; TRBD2 is a possible D gene (6 bases). Trimming removed 3 bases at V and 9 bases at J, with 18 bases between. Germline values: CDR1 LNHDA, CDR2 SQIVND (reference sequence). The CDR3 consists of 15 residues. This CDR3 is CASSIGGILLSEQFF. CDR3 coding DNA: TGTGCCAGTAGTATTGGGGGGATTTTATTGAGTGAGCAGTTCTTC.

V and J are TRBV3-1 and TRBJ1-1; weak D call: TRBD1 (5 bases). The V and J ends lost 0 bases and 4 bases respectively, with 12 bases between them. Germline V CDR1 and CDR2: LGHDT, YNNKEL (reference sequence). This CDR3 spans 15 amino acids. The CDR3 DNA follows: TGTGCCAGCAGCCAAGATTGGGGGGTGGGCACTGAAGCTTTCTTT. Translating gives CASSQDWGVGTEAFF.

This clone showed up many times. V usage is TRBV18 and J usage is TRBJ1-1; no reliable D call. This CDR3 region has 16 residues. Trimming took 2 bases from V and 0 from J, leaving 13 bases between them. In germline, CDR1 is KGHSH, CDR2 LQKENI. CDR3 amino acids: CASSPGSSVVNTEAFF. The CDR3 DNA reads TGTGCCAGCTCACCAGGCAGCTCCGTTGTGAACACTGAAGCTTTCTTT. The complete variable domain, with remaining parts taken from reference TRBV18 and TRBJ1-1, reads NAGVMQNPRHLVRRRGQEARLRCSPMKGHSHVYWYRQLPEEGLKFMVYLQKENIIDESGMPKERFSAEFPKEGPSILRIQQVVRGDSAAYFCASSPGSSVVNTEAFFGQGTRLTVV.

The chain couples TRBV6-2 or TRBV6-3 to TRBJ2-3; no reliable D call. Trimming removed 4 bases at V and 4 bases at J, with 15 bases between. Germline V gene data show CDR1 as MNHEY and CDR2 as SVGEGT. The CDR3 runs 15 residues. The CDR3 is CASSSLGACADTQYF. The DNA for the CDR3 is TGTGCCAGCAGTTCCCTGGGTGCGTGCGCAGATACGCAGTATTTT.

This clone was observed many times. The chain has TRBV5-1 and TRBJ1-1; 8 bases align to TRBD1. The V gene's germline CDR1 is SGHRS and CDR2 YFSETQ. The V gene end was trimmed by 0 bases and the J gene end by 1 base; junction bases not matched to a gene: 2. The CDR3 is 15 residues long. The CDR3 DNA follows: TGCGCCAGCAGCTTGGGGGGGACAGGGAACACTGAAGCTTTCTTT. As protein: CASSLGGTGNTEAFF.

This clone showed up many times. The chain has TRBV11-2 and TRBJ2-1; D gene ambiguous. V was cut by 2 bases and J by 9 bases, with 8 bases left in between. Germline-derived CDR1 and CDR2 are SGHAT and FQNNGV. CDR3 length: 12 residues. For the CDR3, the DNA is TGTGCCAGCAGCTTATCGGTTGCTGAGCAGTTCTTC. Its protein is CASSLSVAEQFF.

This clone was found many times. A read error may produce the germline difference seen at one junction end. This chain uses TRBV7-7 with TRBJ2-3; 8 nucleotides agree with TRBD1. The CDR3 sequence is 15 residues long. Germline CDR1 is SSHAT and CDR2 is FNYEAQ (reference sequence). CDR3 DNA sequence: TGTGCTAGCAGCTCGGACAGGGCAGGGACAGATACGCAGTATTTT. Its translation is CASSSDRAGTDTQYF.

The chain carries TRBV7-2 and TRBJ2-1; 8 nucleotides match TRBD1. V was pared by 5 bases and J by 7 bases, with 7 bases of the junction left unmatched. Germline V gives CDR1 SGHTA, CDR2 FQGNSA. CDR3 length: 14 amino acids. This chain's CDR3 is CASSRGTGGNEQFF. CDR3 DNA sequence: TGTGCCAGCAGCCGTGGGACAGGTGGTAATGAGCAGTTCTTC.

The chain is built from TRBV20-1 and TRBJ1-6; 10 positions agree with TRBD1. The CDR3 spans 16 residues. CDR1 is DFQATT and CDR2 is SNEGSKA in the germline V gene (reference sequence). The trim removed 0 bases at V and 7 bases at J, leaving 6 bases unmatched. The CDR3 here is CSAREGGQGENSPLHF. The CDR3 DNA reads TGCAGTGCTAGAGAGGGAGGACAGGGGGAAAATTCACCCCTCCACTTT.

This clone appeared a few times. Possible read error: a much larger clone is one base away. This chain links TRBV6-4 with TRBJ2-3, with D possibly matching TRBD2 (5 bases). The CDR3 consists of 14 residues. The V end lost 0 bases, the J end lost 2 bases, and 6 bases lay between the germline ends. The germline gives CDR1 MRHNA, CDR2 SNTAGT. CDR3 coding DNA: TGTGCCAGCAGTGACTCGACTATCACAGATACGCAGTATTTT. Translation: CASSDSTITDTQYF.

This clone has at least ten counts. V gene TRBV2 combines with J gene TRBJ1-4, with TRBD1 as a possible D gene (6 bases). Germline values: CDR1 SNHLY, CDR2 FYNNEI. Trimming took 3 bases from V and 4 from J, leaving 15 bases between them. CDR3 length: 16 amino acids. The CDR3 loop is CASSDWGAGRNEKLFF. The DNA of the CDR3 is TGTGCCAGCAGTGATTGGGGGGCGGGCCGTAATGAAAAACTGTTTTTT.

The gene calls are TRBV24-1 and TRBJ2-1, with D perhaps matching TRBD2 (5 bases). This CDR3 is 17 amino acids long. Between the trimmed V and J ends, which lost 4 bases and 6 bases, there was a span of 21 bases. Looked up from germline, CDR1 is KGHDR and CDR2 is SFDVKD. The CDR3 DNA reads TGTGCCACCAGTGAACATTCCGCGGGTGTAACCTCCAATGAGCAGTTCTTC. This sequence encodes CATSEHSAGVTSNEQFF.

This clone appeared many times. The chain carries TRBV6-1 and TRBJ1-2; 7 nucleotides align to TRBD1. There are 14 residues in the CDR3. CDR1 and CDR2 from the germline V gene are MNHNS and SASEGT. The J segment lost 7 bases and the V segment lost 6 bases, leaving 11 bases of the junction unmatched. The CDR3 DNA is TGTGCCAGCAGAACGGGACAGAGAAAGGCTGGCTACACCTTC. Translation gives CASRTGQRKAGYTF.

A note on this clone: At one of its ends the junction is not consistent with the germline gene, which may arise from a read error. This sequence joins TRBV20-1 and TRBJ1-3; no clear D. From germline, CDR1 is DFQATT and CDR2 SNEGSKA (reference sequence). The CDR3 is 12 residues long. This CDR3 reads CSASCSGNTIYF. CDR3 nucleotide sequence: TGCAGTGCTTCGTGCTCTGGAAACACCATATATTTC.

In this sample, this clone turned up many times. The V gene is TRBV4-1, the J gene TRBJ2-5; TRBD1 matches at 9 bases. Germline V gene data show CDR1 as MGHRA and CDR2 as YSYEKL. Trimming took 0 bases from V and 5 from J; bases not matched to a gene: 7. The CDR3 has 16 amino acids. This CDR3 reads CASSQEVTGGWETQYF. The DNA for the CDR3 is TGCGCCAGCAGCCAAGAAGTGACAGGGGGGTGGGAGACCCAGTACTTC.

This clone was counted ten times or more. The J gene is TRBJ2-7, the V gene TRBV28, with D perhaps TRBD1 (5 bases). Per germline, CDR1 MDHEN and CDR2 SYDVKM. With 4 bases removed from V and 3 bases from J, the gap between germline ends came to 7 bases. This CDR3 has 12 residues. The CDR3 here is CASSSRVYEQYF. The CDR3, as DNA: TGTGCCAGCAGTTCCAGGGTCTACGAGCAGTACTTC.

This clone was detected ten times or more. In nucleotides, the CDR3 is TGTGCCAGTAGTCGGACTGACAGGGGAGGCGGTTTCACTGAAGCTTTCTTT. Translated: CASSRTDRGGGFTEAFF. The chain has TRBV19 and TRBJ1-1, with 8 bases identical to TRBD1. From germline, CDR1 is LNHDA and CDR2 SQIVND (reference sequence). CDR3 size: 17 residues. Trimming at V came to 5 bases and at J to 4 bases, leaving 15 bases not matched to a gene.

This clone was counted once. The chain links TRBV30 to TRBJ1-6, with D maybe TRBD1 (5 bases). Germline V gene sequence: CDR1 GTSNPN, CDR2 SVGIG (reference sequence). The CDR3 consists of 18 residues. V lost 0 bases, J lost 0 bases, and 15 bases lay in between. This CDR3 reads CAWSVRARGSSYNSPLHF. The CDR3 DNA is TGTGCCTGGAGTGTACGGGCGCGGGGGAGCTCCTATAATTCACCCCTCCACTTT.

The chain joins TRBV7-2 to TRBJ2-7; 9 positions match TRBD2. The CDR3 contains 15 residues. Germline CDR1 and CDR2: SGHTA and FQGNSA. The V gene end was trimmed by 5 bases and the J gene end by 3 bases; junction bases not matched to a gene: 8. CDR3 in amino acids: CASSRGLANYYEQYF. The DNA for the CDR3 is TGTGCCAGCAGCCGCGGACTAGCGAACTACTACGAGCAGTACTTC.

This clone was detected many times. The chain carries TRBV18 and TRBJ1-2, with a tentative D call TRBD1 (6 bases). V gave up 5 bases and J gave up 6 bases, with 19 bases separating them. Germline V lookup: CDR1 KGHSH, CDR2 LQKENI. This CDR3 is 15 amino acids long. CDR3 nucleotide sequence: TGTGCCAGCTCAAGCCAGGGAGACAGGTCGGATGGCTACACCTTC. Its protein product is CASSSQGDRSDGYTF.